This T cell receptor (beta chain) was sequenced in a study of cytomegalovirus exposure and HLA in healthy donors (dated by TCRdb to the late 2010s). With regard to the full study: According to an earlier analysis of 587 of the donors, roughly 180 million T cells yielded 117 million unique TCR beta sequences and around 300 Gb of sequence data. Roughly 310 gigabases of sequencing data and some 85 million unique TCR sequences were included in an early release covering roughly 600 HLA-typed donors. Of the 300 to 500 genotyped donors, 81% were placed in the genetic ancestry cluster associated with self-reported Caucasian donors. The study was designed to test whether signatures of past pathogen exposure could be identified by cataloging public T cell receptors. The T cell repertoires of 700 or so subjects were profiled by immunosequencing and related to cytomegalovirus serostatus. In addition to the first cohort of 650 to 750 subjects, a separate validation cohort of 120 different subjects was used. To predict cytomegalovirus infection status, the study combined high-throughput TCR immunosequencing, statistical association of individual TCRs with disease status, and machine learning. To study patterns of TCR occurrence, a later analysis re-analyzed previously published TCR beta repertoires from 666 donors and added high-resolution HLA genotyping. Rather than drawing on any new phenotypic data, the later analysis identified candidate immune exposures from TCR beta sequences and the way those sequences occurred across donors. An earlier analysis of several hundred of the donors used high-throughput TCR beta sequencing to judge whether each TCR beta V gene segment behaved as functional or pseudogenic. Alongside the repertoire data, information on donor age, sex, ethnicity and CMV serostatus was compiled. Genome-wide SNP genotypes for about three fifths of the roughly 670 donors were used in a later genetic analysis, which treated that subset as a discovery cohort. Every discovery cohort repertoire had been produced on one sequencing platform. Class I and class II HLA loci were covered by the typing at four-digit resolution. Typing coverage differed by locus: A, B, C, DRB1 and DQB1 were typed in about 620-630 donors, DQA1 in 500 to 550, DPA1 in around 610, and DPB1 in 400 to 480. Because of strong linkage in the cohort, roughly five DR-DQ haplotypes were treated as single units for association and clustering. On average, roughly 250,000 unique TCR beta nucleotide sequences were sequenced per donor among fewer than 500 genotyped donors of the cohort, with around 19% of those sequences being non-productive.

As to this clone: The clone's antigen remains unknown. Base qualities are not provided; no much larger clone lies one nucleotide away.

What the research found in general, with its limitations: Because some donors lacked HLA typing at each locus, the association tests relied only on the typed subset. In a later genetic analysis, a missense DCLRE1C variant was associated with V-gene and J-gene trimming of TCR beta chains, and the association was replicated in an independent cohort. According to a later genetic analysis, donors in an Asian-associated ancestry cluster had fewer N-insertions in productive TCRs than the approximately 700-donor mean. The earlier analysis of approximately 590 of the donors excluded around 17 rarely observed V segments, including chromosome 9 orphons, because counts were too low. In a later analysis, HLA-associated TCR beta chains showed more clonal expansion and lower generation probabilities than non-associated chains that were equally common. It was suggested by the authors that the approach could potentially be generalized to other disease states and immunological phenotypes. The only immune exposure information available for the cohort was CMV serostatus. Specific HLA alleles were associated with over 15,000 TCR beta sequences at a false discovery rate of 0.05 in a later analysis. According to a later analysis, parvovirus B19, influenza, CMV and Epstein-Barr virus appeared linked to several top co-occurrence clusters. A cluster of highly shared sequence variants was judged likely to be a technical artifact of the sequencing pipeline. Most TCR sequences were seen in very few donors, while some public TCRs were found in many individuals. According to a later analysis, most CMV-associated TCR beta chains appeared to be HLA-restricted, and the HLA associations seemed to be driven largely by CMV exposure. A later analysis found that TCR association rates varied across HLA loci, with DRB1 alleles showing the most associated TCRs and HLA-C alleles the fewest. A further reported finding was that TCR beta sequences accurately predicted the HLA-A and HLA-B alleles for most subjects in the first cohort. This cohort had only TCR beta chains sequenced, and the lack of alpha or paired-chain data limited which features could be detected. The classifier was reported to diagnose cytomegalovirus status with high specificity and sensitivity in both the original and validation cohorts. Some IMGT-functional V segments, including TRBV6-2 and TRBV6-3, could not be distinguished by the 87-base-pair reads and were therefore excluded. Correlated functional status among segregating V segments might be attributable to linkage disequilibrium, but an unknown experimental factor could not be ruled out. In vitro tests confirmed that a few of the cytomegalovirus-associated TCR beta chains recognize cytomegalovirus antigens. In an earlier analysis of around 600 of the donors, most TCR beta V segments were observed in productive rearrangements about 87% or about 30% of the time, broadly matching IMGT annotations. The study listed 150 to 200 TCR beta chains as associated with cytomegalovirus. When HLA alleles, especially DR and DQ, strongly co-occurred, TCR associations were difficult to assign to individual alleles. Sequencing depth was assumed to be roughly uniform across donors in the presence/absence analyses, though that assumption may not hold.

The cohort was made up of approximately 700 healthy bone marrow donors. At the time of sampling, all cohort members were nominally healthy, though unrecorded immune exposures were likely present. The donor tested CMV seropositive, placing the donor among the 290 or so seropositive members of the cohort. A peripheral blood sample was provided by each donor, and peripheral blood mononuclear cells were used for TCR beta sequencing. Genomic DNA was extracted from the blood cell samples with the Qiagen DNeasy Blood Extraction Kit. The library came from the immunoSEQ multiplex PCR assay. For the multiplex PCR, a mixture combining 60 forward primers for TCR Vbeta segments and 13 reverse primers for TCR Jbeta segments was used. Amplification of the CDR3 region of rearranged TCR beta genes was performed with a multiplex PCR assay on genomic DNA. Amplified TCR beta libraries were sequenced as 87-base-pair reads on the Illumina HiSeq System. The study's own analysis went as follows. A later analysis tallied 75 million to 95 million unique TCR beta chains across the approximately 670 repertoires, and approximately 12 million of those chains were shared by two or more donors. Raw reads were error-corrected and collapsed into unique sequences with a nearest-neighbor algorithm that merged closely related sequences to remove PCR and sequencing errors. Alignment of CDR3 sequences to IMGT reference sequences was used to assign V, D and J gene segments. Each retained sequence needed at least a six-nucleotide match to both a V gene segment and a J gene segment. Rearrangements were classified as productive when the CDR3 lacked stop codons and remained in frame with V and J, and all other rearrangements were classified as non-productive. Following IMGT convention, CDR3 was defined as the stretch from the second conserved V-encoded cysteine up to the conserved J-encoded phenylalanine. In an earlier analysis of approximately 590 of the donors, sequences lacking an unambiguous match to a single V gene segment were excluded. In an earlier analysis of 587 of the donors, a V segment was called functional when productive rearrangements were above 56.7%, and segregating when the standard deviation between donors exceeded 5%. A statistical classification framework was built for diagnosing cytomegalovirus status from the catalog of TCR beta chain sequences. In a later analysis, V and J genes were assigned by comparing TCR nucleotide sequences against IMGT/GENE-DB human TR gene sequences. In a later analysis, CDR3 sequences and most-parsimonious VDJ recombination scenarios were assigned using the TCRdist pipeline. A later analysis defined each TCR beta chain by its CDR3 amino acid sequence plus V-gene family, and excluded reads lacking a unique V-gene family. To address suspected cross-contamination and a sequencing artifact, a later analysis removed around 600 highly shared, low-generation-probability nucleotide sequences. For each public chain, a later analysis derived a clonal expansion index from normalized ranks of inferred template counts within each repertoire. In a later analysis, generation probabilities were computed using a VDJ recombination model fitted to out-of-frame rearrangements, and the results were checked against IGoR. In a later analysis, hypergeometric tests were used to score TCR-TCR, TCR-HLA and TCR-CMV co-occurrence, with a repertoire-size bias correction applied to TCR pairs. False discovery rates were estimated in a later analysis by permuting HLA or CMV assignments 20 times. In a later analysis, co-occurring TCRs were grouped using DBSCAN, with TCRdist sequence similarity added in when clustering inside HLA-allele-positive subsets. Co-occurrence clustering excluded repertoires with fewer than 30,000 or more than 120,000 public chains, plus five with anomalous nucleotide sharing. This immuneACCESS table, as held by TCRdb, lists in-frame sequences with V and J called but not all clones. Of the missing ones, under half trace to an unresolved V gene in checked studies; the others have no known cause. V and J calls plus clone size are reproduced from that table; the DNA served to infer D and trimming. This sample has roughly 86,000 clones in its table, and 60% to 80% of those were observed once. Around 6.6% of the sample lies in the top ten.

There are 15 amino acids in the CDR3, from cysteine to phenylalanine inclusive. The kept DNA is CDR3 alone, 45 bases in frame from the first base. Trimmed from V: 4 bases; trimmed from J: 2 bases; junction bases lacking a gene match: 5. In the germline V gene, CDR1 corresponds to MGHRA and CDR2 to YSYEKL. The sequenced material came from PBMCs. The sequence is built from TRBV4-1 and TRBJ1-1, with 9 bases matching TRBD1. The receptor was derived from a man aged 45 to 65 in good health and CMV-seropositive. The DNA sequence is TGCGCCAGCAGCCGAGAACAGGGGGCCAACACTGAAGCTTTCTTT. Its translation is CASSREQGANTEAFF.